The rows below give T cell receptor beta chains drawn from one sample of a study of cytomegalovirus exposure and HLA in healthy donors. TCRdb's table, derived via immunoSEQ multiplex PCR, lists solely in-frame clones and lacks some. The table records about 130,000 clones, 17% of them present only once. The sequencing input was PBMCs. These receptor sequences come from a female donor in good health and CMV-seropositive. Both conserved end residues are part of each CDR3. D genes are given only for firm matches. Some rows mark clone size as missing; the rest say once, few, many or name a class of expanded clone.

clone size: NA
V gene: TRBV5-1
J gene: TRBJ2-7
D gene: TRBD1
CDR3 DNA: TGCGCCAGCAGCTCCCGCCCGGGACAGTCCACCTACGAGCAGTACTTC
CDR3 protein: CASSSRPGQSTYEQYF

clone size: few
V gene: TRBV7-9
J gene: TRBJ2-7
D gene: NA
CDR3 DNA: TGTGCCAGCAGTGGGGGGGCGGAGTTCCCCTACGAGCAGTACTTC
CDR3 protein: CASSGGAEFPYEQYF

clone size: NA
V gene: TRBV19
J gene: TRBJ1-5
D gene: NA
CDR3 DNA: TGTGCCAGTAGTTACGGACAGCTCAGCAATCAGCCCCAGCATTTT
CDR3 protein: CASSYGQLSNQPQHF

clone size: NA
V gene: TRBV11-2
J gene: TRBJ1-1
D gene: NA
CDR3 DNA: TGTGCCAGCAGGATGGGCCCGAACACTGAAGCTTTCTTT
CDR3 protein: CASRMGPNTEAFF

clone size: NA
V gene: TRBV21-1
J gene: TRBJ2-7
D gene: NA
CDR3 DNA: TGTGCCAGCAGCTACGAGGAAAGGGGCCACGAGCAGTACTTC
CDR3 protein: CASSYEERGHEQYF

clone size: few
V gene: TRBV4-1
J gene: TRBJ2-1
D gene: NA
CDR3 DNA: TGCGCCAGCAGCCAAGATCGGGGGAGACGGGCCAATGAGCAGTTCTTC
CDR3 protein: CASSQDRGRRANEQFF

clone size: NA
V gene: TRBV2
J gene: TRBJ2-5
D gene: NA
CDR3 DNA: TGTGCCAGCAGTGAATACGGGGGAGGAGAGACCCAGTACTTC
CDR3 protein: CASSEYGGGETQYF

clone size: NA
V gene: TRBV5-1
J gene: TRBJ2-1
D gene: TRBD2
CDR3 DNA: TGCGCCAGCAGCCCTACGCTCTATCGCGGGAGGGCCTACAATGAGCAGTTCTTC
CDR3 protein: CASSPTLYRGRAYNEQFF

clone size: few
V gene: TRBV27
J gene: TRBJ1-5
D gene: TRBD1
CDR3 DNA: TGTGCCAGCAGTTTCGACAGGGATGGCAATCAGCCCCAGCATTTT
CDR3 protein: CASSFDRDGNQPQHF

clone size: NA
V gene: TRBV5-4
J gene: TRBJ1-4
D gene: TRBD1
CDR3 DNA: TGTGCCAGCAGCCGGGACAGGGAGGATAGAGAAAAACTGTTTTTT
CDR3 protein: CASSRDREDREKLFF

clone size: NA
V gene: TRBV6-5
J gene: TRBJ2-7
D gene: TRBD1
CDR3 DNA: TGTGCCAGCAGCTCGAACAGGGGGCAAGACGAGCAGTACTTC
CDR3 protein: CASSSNRGQDEQYF

clone size: NA
V gene: TRBV5-1
J gene: TRBJ2-3
D gene: TRBD2
CDR3 DNA: TGCGCCAGCAGCTTGGGTCAAGGGAGGGGAGGAACAGATACGCAGTATTTT
CDR3 protein: CASSLGQGRGGTDTQYF